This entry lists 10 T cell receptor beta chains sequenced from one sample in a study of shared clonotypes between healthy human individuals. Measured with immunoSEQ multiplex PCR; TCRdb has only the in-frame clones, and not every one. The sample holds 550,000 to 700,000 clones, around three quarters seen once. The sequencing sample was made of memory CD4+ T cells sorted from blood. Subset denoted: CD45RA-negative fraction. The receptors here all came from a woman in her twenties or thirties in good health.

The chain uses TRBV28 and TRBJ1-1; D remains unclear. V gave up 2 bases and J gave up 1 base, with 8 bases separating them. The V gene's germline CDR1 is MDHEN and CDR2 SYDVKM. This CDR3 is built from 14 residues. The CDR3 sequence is CASSLDQENTEAFF. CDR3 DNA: TGTGCCAGCAGTTTAGATCAAGAGAACACTGAAGCTTTCTTT. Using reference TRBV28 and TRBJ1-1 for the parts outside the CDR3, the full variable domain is DVKVTQSSRYLVKRTGEKVFLECVQDMDHENMFWYRQDPGLGLRLIYFSYDVKMKEKGDIPEGYSVSREKKERFSLILESASTNQTSMYLCASSLDQENTEAFFGQGTRLTVV.

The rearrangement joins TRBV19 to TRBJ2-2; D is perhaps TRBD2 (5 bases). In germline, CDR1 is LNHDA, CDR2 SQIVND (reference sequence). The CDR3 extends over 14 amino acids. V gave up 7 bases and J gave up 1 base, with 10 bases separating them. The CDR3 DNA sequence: TGTGCCAGTACGGGTGCGGGGAACACCGGGGAGCTGTTTTTT. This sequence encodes CASTGAGNTGELFF.

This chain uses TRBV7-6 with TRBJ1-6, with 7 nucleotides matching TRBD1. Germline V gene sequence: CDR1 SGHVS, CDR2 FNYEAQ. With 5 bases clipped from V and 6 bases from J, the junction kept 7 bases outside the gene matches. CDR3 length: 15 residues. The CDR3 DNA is TGTGCCAGCAGCCCGACAGGGTCCCGTAATTCACCCCTCCACTTT. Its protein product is CASSPTGSRNSPLHF.

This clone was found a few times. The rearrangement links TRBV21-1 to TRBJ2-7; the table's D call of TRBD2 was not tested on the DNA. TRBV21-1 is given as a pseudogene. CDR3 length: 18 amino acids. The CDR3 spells CASSKVNRRSTRAYEQYF. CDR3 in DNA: TGTGCCAGCAGCAAAGTGAACAGACGATCGACTAGGGCCTACGAGCAGTACTTC.

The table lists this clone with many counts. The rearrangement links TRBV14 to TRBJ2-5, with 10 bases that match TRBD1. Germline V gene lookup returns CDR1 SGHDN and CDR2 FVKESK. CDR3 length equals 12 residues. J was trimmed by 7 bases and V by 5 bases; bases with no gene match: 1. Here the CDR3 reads CASSGQGVTQYF. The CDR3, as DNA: TGTGCCAGCAGCGGACAGGGGGTGACCCAGTACTTC.

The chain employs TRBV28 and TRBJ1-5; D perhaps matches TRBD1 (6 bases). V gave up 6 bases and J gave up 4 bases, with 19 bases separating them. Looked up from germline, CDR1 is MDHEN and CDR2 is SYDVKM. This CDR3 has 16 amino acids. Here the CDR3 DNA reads TGTGCCAGCAGCCCAAGGGGGGGGCGGGAGAATCAGCCCCAGCATTTT. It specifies CASSPRGGRENQPQHF.

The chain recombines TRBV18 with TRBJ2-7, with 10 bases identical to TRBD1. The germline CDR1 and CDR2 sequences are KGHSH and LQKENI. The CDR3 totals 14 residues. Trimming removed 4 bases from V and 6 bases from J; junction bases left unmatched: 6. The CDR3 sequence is CASSRGQGLTEQYF. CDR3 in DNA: TGTGCCAGCTCACGGGGACAGGGGTTGACCGAGCAGTACTTC.

The CDR3 DNA reads as TGTGCCAGCAGTTTCCAGACAAACTCCTACGAGCAGTACTTC. As protein: CASSFQTNSYEQYF. The rearrangement links TRBV6-5 to TRBJ2-7; D is unclear. Germline assignment: CDR1 MNHEY and CDR2 SVGAGI. This CDR3 has 14 amino acids. Trimming stripped 4 bases from V and 0 bases from J, with 10 bases between.

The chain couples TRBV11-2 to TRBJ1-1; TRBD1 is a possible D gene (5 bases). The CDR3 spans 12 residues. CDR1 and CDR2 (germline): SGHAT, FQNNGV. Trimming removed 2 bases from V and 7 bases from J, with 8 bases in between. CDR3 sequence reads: CASSLRDGEAFF. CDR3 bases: TGTGCCAGCAGCTTAAGGGACGGTGAAGCTTTCTTT.

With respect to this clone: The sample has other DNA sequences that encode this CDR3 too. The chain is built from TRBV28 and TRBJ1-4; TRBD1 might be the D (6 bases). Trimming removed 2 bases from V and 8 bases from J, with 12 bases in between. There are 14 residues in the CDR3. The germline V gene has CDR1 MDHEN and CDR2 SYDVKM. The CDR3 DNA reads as TGTGCCAGCAGTTTAGGGGGGGCCCGGGAAAAACTGTTTTTT. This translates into CASSLGGAREKLFF.